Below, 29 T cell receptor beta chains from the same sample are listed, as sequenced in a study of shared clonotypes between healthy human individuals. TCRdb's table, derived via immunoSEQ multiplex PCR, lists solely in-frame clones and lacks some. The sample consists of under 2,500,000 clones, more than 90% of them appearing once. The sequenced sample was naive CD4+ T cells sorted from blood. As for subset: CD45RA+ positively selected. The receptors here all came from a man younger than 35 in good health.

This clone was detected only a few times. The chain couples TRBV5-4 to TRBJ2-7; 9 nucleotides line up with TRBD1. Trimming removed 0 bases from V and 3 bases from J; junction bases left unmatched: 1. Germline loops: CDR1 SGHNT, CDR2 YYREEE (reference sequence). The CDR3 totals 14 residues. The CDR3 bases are TGTGCCAGCAGCTTGGGGGACAGGGACTACGAGCAGTACTTC. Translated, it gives CASSLGDRDYEQYF. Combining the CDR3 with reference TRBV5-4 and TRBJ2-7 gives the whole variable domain ETGVTQSPTHLIKTRGQQVTLRCSSQSGHNTVSWYQQALGQGPQFIFQYYREEENGRGNFPPRFSGLQFPNYSSELNVNALELDDSALYLCASSLGDRDYEQYFGPGTRLTVT.

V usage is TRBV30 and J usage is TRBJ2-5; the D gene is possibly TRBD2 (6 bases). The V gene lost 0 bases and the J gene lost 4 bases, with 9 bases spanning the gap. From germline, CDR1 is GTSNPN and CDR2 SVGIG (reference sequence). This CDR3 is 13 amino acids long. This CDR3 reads CAWSVGRGETQYF. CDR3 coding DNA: TGTGCCTGGAGTGTGGGGCGGGGAGAGACCCAGTACTTC.

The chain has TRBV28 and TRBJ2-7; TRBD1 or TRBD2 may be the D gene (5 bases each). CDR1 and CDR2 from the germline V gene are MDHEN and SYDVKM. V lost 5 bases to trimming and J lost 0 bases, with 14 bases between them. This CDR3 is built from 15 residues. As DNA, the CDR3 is TGTGCCAGCAGTCCTGGGGACCGTAGCTCCTACGAGCAGTACTTC. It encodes CASSPGDRSSYEQYF.

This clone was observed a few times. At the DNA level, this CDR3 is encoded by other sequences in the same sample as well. The CDR3 DNA reads TGTGCCAGCAGTTTAGGGGGCCAAGAGACCCAGTACTTC. Translated: CASSLGGQETQYF. The V gene is TRBV28, the J gene TRBJ2-5; D may match TRBD1 or TRBD2 (5 bases each). The CDR3 is made up of 13 amino acids. CDR1 and CDR2 (germline): MDHEN, SYDVKM. Trimming took off 2 bases at V and 1 base at J, with 5 bases between the two ends.

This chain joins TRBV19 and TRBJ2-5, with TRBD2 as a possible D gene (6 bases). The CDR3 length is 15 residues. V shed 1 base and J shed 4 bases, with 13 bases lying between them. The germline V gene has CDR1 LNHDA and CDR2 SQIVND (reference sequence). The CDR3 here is CASSIVTSFRETQYF. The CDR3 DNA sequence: TGTGCCAGTAGTATAGTTACTAGCTTCCGAGAGACCCAGTACTTC.

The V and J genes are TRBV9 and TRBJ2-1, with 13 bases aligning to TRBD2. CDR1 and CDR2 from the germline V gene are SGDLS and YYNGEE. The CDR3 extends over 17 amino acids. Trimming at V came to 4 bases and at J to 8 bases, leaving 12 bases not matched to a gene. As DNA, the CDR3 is TGTGCCAGCAGCTGGACTAGCGGGAGAATAGGTAGTCATGAGCAGTTCTTC. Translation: CASSWTSGRIGSHEQFF.

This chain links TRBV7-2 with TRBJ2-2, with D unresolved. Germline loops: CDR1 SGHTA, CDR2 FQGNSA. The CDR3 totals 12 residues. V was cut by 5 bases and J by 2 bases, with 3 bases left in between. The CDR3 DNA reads TGTGCCAGCAGCATAAACACCGGGGAGCTGTTTTTT. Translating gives CASSINTGELFF.

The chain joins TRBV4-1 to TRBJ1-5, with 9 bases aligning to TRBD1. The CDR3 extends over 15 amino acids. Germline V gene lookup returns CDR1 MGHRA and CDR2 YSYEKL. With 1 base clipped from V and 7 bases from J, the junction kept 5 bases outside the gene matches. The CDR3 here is CASSQGTGVGQPQHF. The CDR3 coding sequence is TGCGCCAGCAGCCAAGGGACAGGGGTTGGACAGCCCCAGCATTTT.

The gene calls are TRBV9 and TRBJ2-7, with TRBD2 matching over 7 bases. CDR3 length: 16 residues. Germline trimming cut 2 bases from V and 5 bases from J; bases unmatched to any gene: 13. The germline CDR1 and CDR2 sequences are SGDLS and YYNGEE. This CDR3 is CASSVSLGGGLDEQYF. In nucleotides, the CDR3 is TGTGCCAGCAGCGTGAGCCTGGGGGGAGGGTTAGACGAGCAGTACTTC.

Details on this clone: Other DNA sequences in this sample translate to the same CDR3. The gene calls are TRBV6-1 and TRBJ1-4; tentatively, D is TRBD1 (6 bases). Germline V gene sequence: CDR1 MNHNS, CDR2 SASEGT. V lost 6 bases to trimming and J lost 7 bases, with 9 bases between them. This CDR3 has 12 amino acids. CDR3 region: CASRGGSEKLFF. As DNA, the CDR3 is TGTGCCAGCAGGGGGGGCAGTGAAAAACTGTTTTTT.

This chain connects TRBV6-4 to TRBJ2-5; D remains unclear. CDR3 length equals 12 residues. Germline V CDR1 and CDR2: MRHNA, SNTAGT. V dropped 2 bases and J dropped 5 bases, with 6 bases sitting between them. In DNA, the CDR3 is TGTGCCAGCAGTGACACCAGGGAGACCCAGTACTTC. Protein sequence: CASSDTRETQYF.

The CDR3 protein is CASSQPQGRNEKLFF. Here the CDR3 DNA reads TGCGCCAGCAGCCAGCCCCAGGGGAGGAATGAAAAACTGTTTTTT. V usage is TRBV4-1 and J usage is TRBJ1-4, with a weak D call TRBD1 (6 bases). In germline, CDR1 is MGHRA, CDR2 YSYEKL. Between the trimmed V and J ends, which lost 3 bases and 5 bases, there was a span of 13 bases. This CDR3 is 15 amino acids long.

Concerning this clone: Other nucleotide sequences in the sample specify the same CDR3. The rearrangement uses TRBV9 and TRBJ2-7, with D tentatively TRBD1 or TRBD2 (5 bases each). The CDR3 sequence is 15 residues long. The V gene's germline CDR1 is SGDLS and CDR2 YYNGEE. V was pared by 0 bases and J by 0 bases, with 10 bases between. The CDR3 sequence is CASSVDGDPSYEQYF. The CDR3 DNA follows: TGTGCCAGCAGCGTAGATGGGGACCCCTCCTACGAGCAGTACTTC.

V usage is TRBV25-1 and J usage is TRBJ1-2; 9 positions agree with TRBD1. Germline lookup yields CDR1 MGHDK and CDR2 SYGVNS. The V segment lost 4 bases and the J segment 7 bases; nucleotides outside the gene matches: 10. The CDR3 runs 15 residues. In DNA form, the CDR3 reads TGTGCCAGCAGTGCTTCCGGGACAGGGACGTCTGGCTACACCTTC. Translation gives CASSASGTGTSGYTF.

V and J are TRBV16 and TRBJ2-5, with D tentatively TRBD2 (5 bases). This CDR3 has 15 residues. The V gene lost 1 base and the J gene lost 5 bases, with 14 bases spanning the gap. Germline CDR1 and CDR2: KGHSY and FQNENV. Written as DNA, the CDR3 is TGTGCCAGCAGCCAATATGCAGACTACCGGGAGACCCAGTACTTC. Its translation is CASSQYADYRETQYF.

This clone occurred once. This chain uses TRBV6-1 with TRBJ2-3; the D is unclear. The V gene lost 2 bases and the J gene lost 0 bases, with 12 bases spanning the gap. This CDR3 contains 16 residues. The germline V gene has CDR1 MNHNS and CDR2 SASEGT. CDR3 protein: CASSESWAASTDTQYF. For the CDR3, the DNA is TGTGCCAGCAGTGAAAGTTGGGCAGCTAGCACAGATACGCAGTATTTT.

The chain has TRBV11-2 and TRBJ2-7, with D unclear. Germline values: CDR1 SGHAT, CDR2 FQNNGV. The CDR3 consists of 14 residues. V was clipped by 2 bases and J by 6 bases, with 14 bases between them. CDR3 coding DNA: TGTGCCAGCAGCTTAATAGCAAGCACACCCGAGCAGTACTTC. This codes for CASSLIASTPEQYF.

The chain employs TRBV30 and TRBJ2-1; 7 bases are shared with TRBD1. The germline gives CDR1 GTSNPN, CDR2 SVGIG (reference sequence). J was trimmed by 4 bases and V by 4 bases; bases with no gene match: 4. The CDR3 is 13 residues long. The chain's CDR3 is CAWMGQKYNEQFF. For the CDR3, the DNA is TGTGCCTGGATGGGACAGAAATACAATGAGCAGTTCTTC.

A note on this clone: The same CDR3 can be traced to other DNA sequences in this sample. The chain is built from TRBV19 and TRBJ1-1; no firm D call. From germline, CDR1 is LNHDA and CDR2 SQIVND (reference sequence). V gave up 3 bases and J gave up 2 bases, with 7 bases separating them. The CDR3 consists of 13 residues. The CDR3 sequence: CASSIGHNTEAFF. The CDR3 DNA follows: TGTGCCAGTAGTATTGGTCACAACACTGAAGCTTTCTTT.

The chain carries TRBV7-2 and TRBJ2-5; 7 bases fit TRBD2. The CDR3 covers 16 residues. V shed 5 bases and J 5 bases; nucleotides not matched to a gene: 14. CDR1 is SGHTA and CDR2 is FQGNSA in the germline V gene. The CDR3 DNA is TGTGCCAGCAGCCCAAAACGGGGAGTGCGGGGGGAGACCCAGTACTTC. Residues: CASSPKRGVRGETQYF.

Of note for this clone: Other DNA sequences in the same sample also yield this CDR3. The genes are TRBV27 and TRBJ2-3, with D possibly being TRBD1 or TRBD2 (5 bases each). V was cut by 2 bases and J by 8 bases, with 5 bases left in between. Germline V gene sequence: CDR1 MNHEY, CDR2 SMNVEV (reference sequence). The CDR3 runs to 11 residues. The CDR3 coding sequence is TGTGCCAGCAGTTTAGGGGGTACGCAGTATTTT. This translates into CASSLGGTQYF.

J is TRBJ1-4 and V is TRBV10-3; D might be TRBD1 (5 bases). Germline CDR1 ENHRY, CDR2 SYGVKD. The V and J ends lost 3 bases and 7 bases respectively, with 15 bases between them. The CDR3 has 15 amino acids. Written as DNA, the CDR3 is TGTGCCATCAGTGACGGGGGAGCAGGAAGTGAAAAACTGTTTTTT. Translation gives CAISDGGAGSEKLFF.

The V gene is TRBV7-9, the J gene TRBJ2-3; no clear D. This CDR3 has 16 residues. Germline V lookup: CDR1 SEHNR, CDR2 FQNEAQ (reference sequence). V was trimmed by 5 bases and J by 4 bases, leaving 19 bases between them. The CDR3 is CASSLQRTRSADTQYF. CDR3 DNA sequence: TGTGCCAGCAGCCTCCAGCGAACCCGAAGCGCAGATACGCAGTATTTT.

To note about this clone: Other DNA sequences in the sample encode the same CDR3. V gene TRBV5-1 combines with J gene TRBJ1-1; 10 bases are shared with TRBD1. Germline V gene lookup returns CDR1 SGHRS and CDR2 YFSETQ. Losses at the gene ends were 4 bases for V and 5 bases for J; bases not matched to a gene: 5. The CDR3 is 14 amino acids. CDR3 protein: CASSPGTGVTEAFF. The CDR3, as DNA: TGCGCCAGCAGCCCCGGGACAGGGGTTACTGAAGCTTTCTTT.

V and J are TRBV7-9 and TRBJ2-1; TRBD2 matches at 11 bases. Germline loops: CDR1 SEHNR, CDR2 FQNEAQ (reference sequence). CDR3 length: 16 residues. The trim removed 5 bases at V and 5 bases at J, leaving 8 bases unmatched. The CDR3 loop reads CASSLGTSGFNNEQFF. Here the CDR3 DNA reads TGTGCCAGCAGCCTAGGGACTAGCGGATTTAACAATGAGCAGTTCTTC.

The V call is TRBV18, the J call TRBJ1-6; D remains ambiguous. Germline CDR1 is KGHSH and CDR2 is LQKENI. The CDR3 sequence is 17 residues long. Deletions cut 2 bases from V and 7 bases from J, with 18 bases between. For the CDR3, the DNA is TGTGCCAGCTCACCATATACCATTCACGATGCGAATTCACCCCTCCACTTT. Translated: CASSPYTIHDANSPLHF.

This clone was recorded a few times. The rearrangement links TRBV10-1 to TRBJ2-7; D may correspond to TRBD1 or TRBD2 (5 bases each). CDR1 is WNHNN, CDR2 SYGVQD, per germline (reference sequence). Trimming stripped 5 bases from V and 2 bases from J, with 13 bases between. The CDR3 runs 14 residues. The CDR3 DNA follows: TGCGCCAGCAGTAAAGCGGCAGGGCCCTACGAGCAGTACTTC. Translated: CASSKAAGPYEQYF.

The CDR3 sequence is CASSYRGGQIGKETQYF. In nucleotides, the CDR3 is TGTGCCAGCAGCTACCGGGGAGGACAGATTGGAAAAGAGACCCAGTACTTC. This chain joins TRBV11-2 and TRBJ2-5; perhaps D is TRBD1 or TRBD2 (6 bases each). V was shortened by 4 bases and J by 3 bases, with 21 bases between the two germline ends. This CDR3 is built from 17 residues. Germline values: CDR1 SGHAT, CDR2 FQNNGV.

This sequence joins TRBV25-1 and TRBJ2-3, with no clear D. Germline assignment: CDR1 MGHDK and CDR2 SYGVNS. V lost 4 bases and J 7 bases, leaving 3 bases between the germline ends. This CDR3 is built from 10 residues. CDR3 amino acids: CASSAHTQYF. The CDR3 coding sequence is TGTGCCAGCAGTGCCCATACGCAGTATTTT.